The rows below give T cell receptor beta chains drawn from one sample of a study of regulatory T cells in long-lasting Graves disease. TCRdb reprocessed the multiplex PCR reads via MiXCR and lists one record per CDR3 protein. The table shows roughly 350,000 distinct CDR3 sequences, with over 15% occurring only once. Another study also made use of these data, one on T cells in Graves' hyperthyroidism and ophthalmopathy.

The sample in question was peripheral blood mononuclear cells (PBMCs), obtained at new diagnosis, from a patient treated with antithyroid drugs. These receptors were taken from a man aged 40-49 years with Graves disease. CDR3s include the opening cysteine and the closing phenylalanine or tryptophan. The D gene is left open where the match is weak. The size entry is marked missing in some rows and otherwise reads once, few, many or a size class.

D gene,V gene,J gene,clone size,CDR3 protein,CDR3 DNA
NA,TRBV20-1,TRBJ2-5,many,CSARPDRFETQYF,TGCAGTGCTCGACCCGACAGGTTCGAGACCCAGTACTTC
NA,TRBV12-3/TRBV12-4,TRBJ2-2,many,CASSLEEGNTGELFF,TGTGCCAGCAGTTTGGAGGAGGGGAACACCGGGGAGCTGTTTTTT
TRBD1,TRBV9,TRBJ2-7,NA,CASSAGQPAYEQYF,TGTGCCAGCAGCGCGGGACAGCCAGCCTACGAGCAGTACTTC
NA,TRBV10-3,TRBJ2-5,NA,CAISESGVMETQYF,TGTGCCATCAGTGAGTCGGGGGTCATGGAGACCCAGTACTTC
TRBD2,TRBV15,TRBJ2-2,NA,CATSRRLAVVGELFF,TGTGCCACCAGCAGACGCCTAGCGGTCGTCGGGGAGCTGTTTTTT
TRBD1,TRBV27,TRBJ1-1,many,CASSSGGSLTEAFF,TGTGCCAGCAGTTCAGGGGGCTCGCTCACTGAAGCTTTCTTT
NA,TRBV7-9,TRBJ2-5,many,CASTVAGNQETQYF,TGTGCCAGCACCGTGGCGGGGAATCAAGAGACCCAGTACTTC
NA,TRBV2,TRBJ2-3,many,CASSKEEFSTDTQYF,TGTGCCAGCAGCAAGGAAGAATTTAGCACAGATACGCAGTATTTT
NA,TRBV5-1,TRBJ1-1,many,CASSLAPSGDTEAFF,TGCGCCAGCAGCTTGGCCCCGTCGGGGGACACTGAAGCTTTCTTT
TRBD1,TRBV20-1,TRBJ2-7,NA,CSSMGQSRGEQYF,TGCAGCTCTATGGGACAGTCACGGGGCGAGCAGTACTTC
NA,TRBV3-1,TRBJ1-1,medium-sized,CASSQGVRAMNTEAFF,TGTGCCAGCAGCCAAGGAGTAAGGGCGATGAACACTGAAGCTTTCTTT
NA,TRBV2,TRBJ2-4,many,CASSPGPTIAKNIQYF,TGTGCCAGCAGTCCTGGACCGACGATAGCCAAAAACATTCAGTACTTC
NA,TRBV27,TRBJ2-7,NA,CASGDEQGSTYEQYF,TGTGCCAGCGGGGACGAACAGGGTTCCACGTACGAGCAGTACTTC
NA,TRBV12-3/TRBV12-4,TRBJ2-5,many,CASRKRTAPQETQYF,TGTGCCAGCAGGAAAAGGACAGCTCCTCAAGAGACCCAGTACTTC
NA,TRBV28,TRBJ2-7,many,CASFKGTAGFHEQYF,TGTGCCAGCTTTAAAGGGACAGCGGGGTTTCACGAGCAGTACTTC
TRBD1,TRBV7-9,TRBJ2-7,many,CASSFPQTGGPYEQYF,TGTGCCAGCAGCTTCCCCCAAACAGGGGGCCCCTACGAGCAGTACTTC
TRBD1,TRBV12-3/TRBV12-4,TRBJ1-1,many,CASSRWAGGATEAFF,TGTGCCAGCAGCCGGTGGGCAGGGGGCGCCACTGAAGCTTTCTTT
TRBD1,TRBV28,TRBJ2-7,many,CASGGQSYEQYF,TGTGCCAGCGGGGGACAGTCCTACGAGCAGTACTTC
NA,TRBV6-5,TRBJ2-5,NA,CASSYSQGRETQYF,TGTGCCAGCAGTTACTCACAGGGAAGAGAGACCCAGTACTTC
NA,TRBV27,TRBJ1-4,NA,CASSLSGESATNEKLFF,TGTGCCAGCAGTTTATCCGGGGAGTCTGCAACTAATGAAAAACTGTTTTTT
NA,TRBV20-1,TRBJ2-7,many,CSATKSYEQYF,TGCAGTGCTACTAAATCCTACGAGCAGTACTTC
TRBD1,TRBV20-1,TRBJ2-7,many,CSARAKTGRYEQYF,TGCAGTGCTAGAGCGAAGACAGGGCGATACGAGCAGTACTTC
NA,TRBV4-1,TRBJ2-7,many,CASSQAQGQGRKKYF,TGCGCCAGCAGCCAAGCTCAAGGACAAGGCAGGAAAAAGTACTTC
TRBD2,TRBV6-2/TRBV6-3,TRBJ2-2,NA,CASSRTSGQNTGELFF,TGTGCCAGCAGCCGCACTAGCGGGCAGAACACCGGGGAGCTGTTTTTT
TRBD1,TRBV27,TRBJ2-7,many,CASSLKGQGASEQYF,TGTGCCAGCAGTTTAAAGGGACAGGGGGCGAGCGAGCAGTACTTC
TRBD1,TRBV12-3/TRBV12-4,TRBJ2-1,many,CASSSTGAVPGLKQFF,TGTGCCAGCAGTTCAACAGGGGCCGTACCGGGCCTTAAGCAGTTCTTC
TRBD2,TRBV5-1,TRBJ2-3,many,CASSLGTSGISTDTQYF,TGCGCCAGCAGCTTGGGGACTAGCGGGATCAGCACAGATACGCAGTATTTT
TRBD2,TRBV18,TRBJ2-7,NA,CASSAGLAGVYEQYF,TGTGCCAGCTCAGCGGGACTAGCGGGGGTTTACGAGCAGTACTTC
NA,TRBV2,TRBJ1-4,many,CASTFMGTSNEKLFF,TGTGCCAGCACTTTCATGGGGACGTCTAATGAAAAACTGTTTTTT
NA,TRBV11-3,TRBJ2-1,many,CASSLGGGEPYNEQFF,TGTGCCAGCAGCTTAGGCGGGGGCGAACCCTACAATGAGCAGTTCTTC
TRBD1,TRBV28,TRBJ1-1,many,CASSPRTGGFGTFF,TGTGCCAGCAGTCCTCGGACAGGGGGCTTTGGAACTTTCTTT
TRBD1,TRBV4-3,TRBJ1-4,NA,CASSQGDRGRREKLFF,TGCGCCAGCAGCCAAGGGGACAGGGGGCGTCGTGAAAAACTGTTTTTT
TRBD1,TRBV5-1,TRBJ2-7,few,CASSWGRTGPYEQYF,TGCGCCAGCAGCTGGGGTAGGACAGGGCCCTACGAGCAGTACTTC
TRBD1,TRBV27,TRBJ2-7,many,CASSFGTGSSYEQYF,TGTGCCAGCAGTTTCGGGACAGGGAGTTCCTACGAGCAGTACTTC
NA,TRBV20-1,TRBJ2-5,few,CSASDRGRETQYF,TGCAGTGCTAGTGATCGGGGTCGCGAGACCCAGTACTTC
TRBD2,TRBV4-1,TRBJ2-5,NA,CASSQYRLAGTQYF,TGCGCCAGCAGCCAGTACAGACTAGCGGGGACCCAGTACTTC
NA,TRBV28,TRBJ1-5,NA,CASSSWGDGNQPQHF,TGTGCCAGCAGTTCTTGGGGGGATGGCAATCAGCCCCAGCATTTT
NA,TRBV4-1,TRBJ2-2,few,CASSRKLTGNTGELFF,TGCGCCAGCAGCCGAAAATTAACAGGGAACACCGGGGAGCTGTTTTTT
TRBD1,TRBV19,TRBJ1-6,few,CASSTTGSRNSPLHF,TGTGCCAGTAGTACGACAGGGAGTCGTAATTCACCCCTCCACTTT
NA,TRBV11-3,TRBJ1-6,NA,CASSFSGENSPLHF,TGTGCCAGCAGCTTCTCAGGGGAAAATTCACCCCTCCACTTT
NA,TRBV27,TRBJ1-1,many,CASSLRARGTEAFF,TGTGCCAGCAGTCTGCGGGCGCGGGGCACTGAAGCTTTCTTT
NA,TRBV7-3,TRBJ1-6,NA,CASSLTRRNSPLHF,TGTGCCAGCAGCTTAACTCGAAGGAATTCACCCCTCCACTTT
TRBD2,TRBV12-3/TRBV12-4,TRBJ2-7,few,CASSLEAGDYEQYF,TGTGCCAGCAGTTTAGAAGCGGGAGATTACGAGCAGTACTTC
NA,TRBV29-1,TRBJ2-3,NA,CSVGQGRDTQYF,TGCAGCGTTGGTCAGGGGAGAGATACGCAGTATTTT
NA,TRBV3-1,TRBJ1-2,NA,CASSQQGTYGYTF,TGTGCCAGCAGCCAACAGGGAACCTATGGCTACACCTTC
NA,TRBV20-1,TRBJ2-5,many,CSASPQTRAQETQYF,TGCAGTGCTTCACCCCAGACTAGGGCCCAAGAGACCCAGTACTTC
NA,TRBV5-5,TRBJ2-3,many,CASSDWTLTDTQYF,TGTGCCAGCAGCGACTGGACCCTCACAGATACGCAGTATTTT
TRBD1,TRBV3-1,TRBJ1-2,NA,CASSHGDRGNYGYTF,TGTGCCAGCAGCCATGGGGACAGGGGGAACTATGGCTACACCTTC
TRBD1,TRBV5-1,TRBJ2-1,NA,CASRKMTGEDEQFF,TGCGCCAGCCGTAAGATGACAGGGGAGGATGAGCAGTTCTTC
NA,TRBV5-4,TRBJ2-1,few,CASSLAGSWQFF,TGTGCCAGCAGCCTTGCCGGGAGTTGGCAGTTCTTC
NA,TRBV11-2,TRBJ2-7,many,CASSFGDGAYEQYF,TGTGCCAGCAGCTTCGGGGACGGAGCCTACGAGCAGTACTTC
NA,TRBV11-1,TRBJ2-7,many,CASSGSVNSYEQYF,TGTGCCAGCAGCGGGTCAGTTAACTCCTACGAGCAGTACTTC